This T cell receptor (beta chain) was identified during a study of tumor-infiltrating lymphocytes in primary liver carcinoma. For each extraction, RNA and DNA were obtained together from approximately 20-30 mg of unsorted bulk tissue. Making TCR beta cDNA involved approximately 480 ng total RNA and a constant-region primer. Library construction for TCR beta comprised three nested multiplex PCR rounds performed with slightly modified ARM-PCR. It was with TRBV1-TRBV30 forward primers and a C-beta reverse primer that the first two PCR rounds were run, at around 11 cycles each. TCRdb passed the multiplex PCR reads through MiXCR, listing each CDR3 protein once. The table shows more than 100,000 distinct CDR3 sequences, with roughly 75% occurring only once. The CDR3 is made up of 15 amino acids. Losses at the gene ends were 4 bases for V and 0 bases for J; bases not matched to a gene: 3. The germline gives CDR1 SGHRS, CDR2 YFSETQ.

This clonotype was recorded a few times. The chain joins TRBV5-1 to TRBJ2-7, with 11 positions matching TRBD2. This TCR was sampled from an older woman with primary liver carcinoma and hepatitis B virus infection. The sequenced material came from tumor-adjacent normal liver tissue. CDR3 DNA sequence: TGCGCCAGCAGCGTAGCGGGAGGGTCCTCCTACGAGCAGTACTTC. Translation gives CASSVAGGSSYEQYF.